This is a list of T cell receptor beta chains from one sample in a study of cytomegalovirus exposure and HLA in healthy donors. This table comes from immunoSEQ multiplex PCR, and its TCRdb copy is limited to in-frame clones, with some not included. The sample includes approximately 43,000 clones. The sequenced sample consisted of PBMCs. Source of these receptors: a young woman in good health and CMV-seronegative. CDR3s include the opening cysteine and the closing phenylalanine or tryptophan. The D gene is left open where the match is weak.

d_gene	v_gene	j_gene	CDR3nt	CDR3aa
NA	TRBV9	TRBJ1-4	TGTGCCAGCAGCGCAGGGATTTATGAAAAACTGTTTTTT	CASSAGIYEKLFF
NA	TRBV2	TRBJ2-3	TGTGCCAGCAGTGAATTCGTCACAGATACGCAGTATTTT	CASSEFVTDTQYF
NA	TRBV7-8	TRBJ2-7	TGTGCCAGCAGTCACAGAGGGAGGACCAACGAGCAGTACTTC	CASSHRGRTNEQYF
NA	TRBV6-5	TRBJ2-1	TGTGCCAGCAGTAAAGAGGGCGGTTCCTACAATGAGCAGTTCTTC	CASSKEGGSYNEQFF
TRBD1	TRBV6-6	TRBJ2-2	TGTGCCAGCACCGTCCCGGGACAGGCGAACACCGGGGAGCTGTTTTTT	CASTVPGQANTGELFF
NA	TRBV4-1	TRBJ2-7	TGCGCCAGCAGCCAAGTATTTCGAATGGGGCCTTCTAGATCCTACGAGCAGTACTTC	CASSQVFRMGPSRSYEQYF
NA	TRBV18	TRBJ2-7	TGTGCCAGCTCACCCGCAGGGGCGGGCTACGAGCAGTACTTC	CASSPAGAGYEQYF
TRBD1	TRBV29-1	TRBJ2-7	TGCAGCGTTGCCTCCCTGGACAGGGGGTTCTACGAGCAGTACTTC	CSVASLDRGFYEQYF
NA	TRBV13	TRBJ1-1	TGTGCCAGCAGCTTAGGGGGAGACCGGGGTCCCGTCTCTGAAGCTTTCTTT	CASSLGGDRGPVSEAFF
NA	TRBV29-1	TRBJ1-1	TGCAGCGTTCAAGGGGCAATGAACACTGAAGCTTTCTTT	CSVQGAMNTEAFF
NA	TRBV7-9	TRBJ2-1	TGTGCCAGCAGCCCGGTGGGAGATGGGTGGAATGAGCAGTTCTTC	CASSPVGDGWNEQFF
NA	TRBV6-5	TRBJ1-1	TGTGCCAGCAGTTACTCGAGAGGGAACACTGAAGCTTTCTTT	CASSYSRGNTEAFF
TRBD2	TRBV4-1	TRBJ2-2	TGCGCCAGCAGCCAACGACTAGCGGTGAACACCGGGGAGCTGTTTTTT	CASSQRLAVNTGELFF
NA	TRBV7-9	TRBJ1-1	TGTGCCAGCAGCTTAGCAGGGGGTAGGTACACTGAAGCTTTCTTT	CASSLAGGRYTEAFF
TRBD1	TRBV30	TRBJ2-7	TGTGCCTGGAATCTGGGAGGACAGGGGTACGAGCAGTACTTC	CAWNLGGQGYEQYF
NA	TRBV10-2	TRBJ2-7	TGCGCCAGCAGTGACGCGGGACCCCACTACGAGCAGTACTTC	CASSDAGPHYEQYF
TRBD1	TRBV28	TRBJ2-7	TGTGCCAGCATCTCCGGGACAGGCCTCTACGAGCAGTACTTC	CASISGTGLYEQYF
NA	TRBV4-1	TRBJ2-7	TGCGCCAGCAGCCAAGACCAGACGGGAACCTACGAGCAGTACTTC	CASSQDQTGTYEQYF
NA	TRBV6-5	TRBJ1-5	TGTGCCAGCAGTTACAACAGGAATAGCAATCAGCCCCAGCATTTT	CASSYNRNSNQPQHF
NA	TRBV4-1	TRBJ2-3	TGCGCCAGCAGCCAAGAGAGGGCGATCACAGATACGCAGTATTTT	CASSQERAITDTQYF
NA	TRBV7-2	TRBJ2-7	TGTGCCAGCAGCACCCAACAGGGGACTTACGAGCAGTACTTC	CASSTQQGTYEQYF
NA	TRBV29-1	TRBJ1-2	TGCAGCGTTGGAGGAAGTGGTTCCAACTATGGCTACACCTTC	CSVGGSGSNYGYTF
TRBD1	TRBV18	TRBJ2-7	TGTGCCAGCTCACAGGACAGGGGGCTTAGGGAGCAGTACTTC	CASSQDRGLREQYF
NA	TRBV9	TRBJ1-1	TGTGCCAGCAGCGGGGCAGGGATGAACACTGAAGCTTTCTTT	CASSGAGMNTEAFF
NA	TRBV15	TRBJ2-7	TGTGCCACCAGCAGAGAGGCAGGGACTCACTCCTACGAGCAGTACTTC	CATSREAGTHSYEQYF
TRBD1	TRBV5-1	TRBJ1-1	TGCGCCAGCAGCTTGACAGGGGGGGGGACTGAAGCTTTCTTT	CASSLTGGGTEAFF
NA	TRBV9	TRBJ2-2	TGTGCCAGCAGCGCCAGGACAGCTAACACCGGGGAGCTGTTTTTT	CASSARTANTGELFF
TRBD1	TRBV7-6	TRBJ2-7	TGTGCCAGCAGCCCGGGACAGTACTCCTACGAGCAGTACTTC	CASSPGQYSYEQYF
TRBD2	TRBV7-9	TRBJ2-1	TGTGCCAGCAGCTTTAGTCGGCTAGCGGGAGGGAAGAATGAGCAGTTCTTC	CASSFSRLAGGKNEQFF
NA	TRBV18	TRBJ1-1	TGTGCCAGCTCACCCACAGATCCGAACACTGAAGCTTTCTTT	CASSPTDPNTEAFF
TRBD2	TRBV5-6	TRBJ2-1	TGTGCCAGCAGCTTGGAACTAGCGGGATTCAATGAGCAGTTCTTC	CASSLELAGFNEQFF
TRBD1	TRBV5-5	TRBJ2-1	TGTGCCAGCAGCTTGGCCAGGGGGATTCAAAGGGGCAATGAGCAGTTCTTC	CASSLARGIQRGNEQFF
NA	TRBV5-1	TRBJ2-5	TGCGCCAGCAGCTTGGTCGTCCAAGAGACCCAGTACTTC	CASSLVVQETQYF
NA	TRBV5-1	TRBJ2-7	TGCGCCAGCAGCTTGGTTGCCGGGAAGTACGAGCAGTACTTC	CASSLVAGKYEQYF
NA	TRBV30	TRBJ2-7	TGTGCCTGGGGACAGCCGTTACTTCAGGCCCCGAACGAGCAGTACTTC	CAWGQPLLQAPNEQYF
NA	TRBV29-1	TRBJ2-3	TGCAGCGTTGTACTAGCCCTAGGCACAGATACGCAGTATTTT	CSVVLALGTDTQYF
NA	TRBV6-5	TRBJ2-7	TGTGCCAGCAGTTACGGGGCATCGAGCGAGCAGTACTTC	CASSYGASSEQYF
NA	TRBV4-1	TRBJ1-3	TGCGCCAGCAGCCAAGAGATGGGGGGTCCTGGAAACACCATATATTTT	CASSQEMGGPGNTIYF
TRBD1	TRBV28	TRBJ2-7	TGTGCCAGCAGTCGACAGGGGAGCTCCTACGAGCAGTACTTC	CASSRQGSSYEQYF
NA	TRBV30	TRBJ2-5	TGTGCCCGAACTGGTGGGGGGGAGACCCAGTACTTC	CARTGGGETQYF
TRBD1	TRBV5-1	TRBJ1-2	TGCGCCAGCAGCGCCTCCGGGACAGACCTCTCGGGCTACACCTTC	CASSASGTDLSGYTF
NA	TRBV5-1	TRBJ2-5	TGCGCCAGCAGCCAGAGGAGGGGAGGTGAAGAGACCCAGTACTTC	CASSQRRGGEETQYF
NA	TRBV19	TRBJ1-1	TGTGCCAGTATTGGGCCACACCTGAACACTGAAGCTTTCTTT	CASIGPHLNTEAFF
TRBD1	TRBV11-3	TRBJ1-2	TGTGCCAGCAGCTTCCGGACAGGTGGGAATGGCTATGGCTACACCTTC	CASSFRTGGNGYGYTF
NA	TRBV5-1	TRBJ2-7	TGCGCCAGCAGCTATGACAGCTACGAGCAGTACTTC	CASSYDSYEQYF
TRBD1	TRBV27	TRBJ1-1	TGTGCCAGCAGTTTAACTGGGACAGCCGAGGATGAAGCTTTCTTT	CASSLTGTAEDEAFF
TRBD2	TRBV5-6	TRBJ2-7	TGTGCCAGCAGCACTCCCGGGACTACTTCCTACGAGCAGTACTTC	CASSTPGTTSYEQYF
NA	TRBV6-6	TRBJ2-1	TGTGCCAGCAGTCCGGACAGCCACAATGAGCAGTTCTTC	CASSPDSHNEQFF
NA	TRBV30	TRBJ2-7	TGTGCCTGGAGTGACAGGCCCTACGAGCAGTACTTC	CAWSDRPYEQYF
NA	TRBV6-5	TRBJ1-5	TGTGCCAGCAGCCCCGGAACAGGACGAAATCAGCCCCAGCATTTT	CASSPGTGRNQPQHF
NA	TRBV4-1	TRBJ2-1	TGCGCCAGCAGCCAAGATTATACGGGAGCGCACTACAATGAGCAGTTCTTC	CASSQDYTGAHYNEQFF
NA	TRBV7-8	TRBJ2-7	TGTGCCAGCATCTTCGGGGACTGGGAGAACTACGAGCAGTACTTC	CASIFGDWENYEQYF
NA	TRBV27	TRBJ2-2	TGTGCCAGCAGGACAGGATTGAAGAACACCGGGGAGCTGTTTTTT	CASRTGLKNTGELFF
NA	TRBV30	TRBJ1-3	TGTGCCTGGAACCTCCCCCGGTTTCATGGAAACACCATATATTTT	CAWNLPRFHGNTIYF
NA	TRBV7-6	TRBJ2-7	TGTGCCAGCAGCTTAGTATTCGGCGGTGCCTACGAGCAGTACTTC	CASSLVFGGAYEQYF
TRBD1	TRBV5-1	TRBJ2-1	TGCGCCAGCAGCCCTACAGGGGGCGAGATCGGTGAGCAGTTCTTC	CASSPTGGEIGEQFF
NA	TRBV27	TRBJ2-7	TGTGCCAGCAGTTTGGCAGGGTCTTACGAGCAGTACTTC	CASSLAGSYEQYF
NA	TRBV4-1	TRBJ1-5	TGCGCCAGCAGCCAAGTCCCACCCAGGGCCCAGCATTTT	CASSQVPPRAQHF
TRBD1	TRBV11-2	TRBJ1-4	TGTGCCAGCAGCTCGCCGGGACAGGGGGGTGAAAAACTGTTTTTT	CASSSPGQGGEKLFF
NA	TRBV28	TRBJ2-7	TGTGCCAGCAGTTTCCTCGACAGCTACGAGCAGTACTTC	CASSFLDSYEQYF